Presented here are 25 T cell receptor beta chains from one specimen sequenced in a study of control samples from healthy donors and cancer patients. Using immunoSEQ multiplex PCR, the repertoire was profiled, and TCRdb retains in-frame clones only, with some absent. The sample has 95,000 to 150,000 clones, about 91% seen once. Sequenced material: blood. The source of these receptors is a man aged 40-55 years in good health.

CDR3 nucleotide sequence: TGTGCCTGGAGTGTACGGGACAGGGGATTTTATGGCTACACCTTC. It specifies CAWSVRDRGFYGYTF. The chain links TRBV30 to TRBJ1-2; 10 bases are shared with TRBD1. CDR3 size: 15 residues. Per germline, CDR1 GTSNPN and CDR2 SVGIG (reference sequence). The V and J ends lost 0 bases and 5 bases, in that order; junction bases with no gene match: 6.

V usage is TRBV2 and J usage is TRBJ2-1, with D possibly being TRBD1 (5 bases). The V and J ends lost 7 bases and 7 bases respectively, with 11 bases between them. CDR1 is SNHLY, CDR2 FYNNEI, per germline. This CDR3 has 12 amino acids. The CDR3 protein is CASITRANEQFF. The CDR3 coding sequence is TGTGCCAGCATTACCAGGGCGAATGAGCAGTTCTTC.

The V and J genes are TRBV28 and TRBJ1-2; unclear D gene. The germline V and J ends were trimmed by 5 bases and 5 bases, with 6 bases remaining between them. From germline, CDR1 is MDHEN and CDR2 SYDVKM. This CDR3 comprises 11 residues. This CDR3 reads CASSRKYGYTF. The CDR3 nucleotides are TGTGCCAGCAGTCGGAAGTATGGCTACACCTTC.

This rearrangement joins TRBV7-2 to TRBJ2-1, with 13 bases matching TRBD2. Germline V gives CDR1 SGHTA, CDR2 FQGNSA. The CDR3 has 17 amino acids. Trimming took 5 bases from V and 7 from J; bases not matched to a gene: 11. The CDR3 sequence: CASSHTSGGAWVNEQFF. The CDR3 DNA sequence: TGTGCCAGCAGCCACACTAGCGGGGGGGCTTGGGTAAATGAGCAGTTCTTC.

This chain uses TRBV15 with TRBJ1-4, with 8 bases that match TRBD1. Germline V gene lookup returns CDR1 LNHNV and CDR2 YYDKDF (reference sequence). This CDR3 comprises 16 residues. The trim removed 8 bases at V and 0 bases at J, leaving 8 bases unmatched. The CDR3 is CATRKDRGATNEKLFF. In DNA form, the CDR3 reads TGTGCCACCCGAAAAGACAGGGGCGCAACTAATGAAAAACTGTTTTTT.

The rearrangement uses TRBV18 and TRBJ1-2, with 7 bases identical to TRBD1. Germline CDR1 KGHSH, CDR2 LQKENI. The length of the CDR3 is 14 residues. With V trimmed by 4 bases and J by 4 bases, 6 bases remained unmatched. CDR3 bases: TGTGCCAGCTCACGTTCAGGGGGGTCCTATGGCTACACCTTC. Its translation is CASSRSGGSYGYTF.

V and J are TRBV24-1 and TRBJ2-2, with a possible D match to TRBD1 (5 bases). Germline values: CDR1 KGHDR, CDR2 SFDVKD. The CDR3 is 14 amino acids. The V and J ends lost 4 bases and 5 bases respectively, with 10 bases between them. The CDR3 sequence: CATSERTITGELFF. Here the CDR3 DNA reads TGTGCCACCAGTGAACGGACAATTACCGGGGAGCTGTTTTTT.

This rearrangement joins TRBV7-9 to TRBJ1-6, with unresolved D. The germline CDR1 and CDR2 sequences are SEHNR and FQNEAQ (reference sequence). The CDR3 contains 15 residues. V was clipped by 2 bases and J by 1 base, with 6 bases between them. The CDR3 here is CASSLLDSYNSPLHF. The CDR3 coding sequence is TGTGCCAGCAGCTTATTGGATTCCTATAATTCACCCCTCCACTTT.

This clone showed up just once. The CDR3 DNA is TGTGCCTGGAGTGTCGGGATGAATTCACCCCTCCACTTT. Residues: CAWSVGMNSPLHF. The genes are TRBV30 and TRBJ1-6, with D uncertain. The ends were cut back, 0 bases at V and 7 bases at J, with 7 bases in the middle. This CDR3 has 13 residues. Germline V lookup: CDR1 GTSNPN, CDR2 SVGIG (reference sequence).

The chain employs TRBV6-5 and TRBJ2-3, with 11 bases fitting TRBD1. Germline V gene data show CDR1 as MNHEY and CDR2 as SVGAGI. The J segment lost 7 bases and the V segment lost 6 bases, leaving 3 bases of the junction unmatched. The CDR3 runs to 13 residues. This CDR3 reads CASRRDRGNTQYF. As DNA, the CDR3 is TGTGCCAGCAGAAGGGACAGGGGGAATACGCAGTATTTT.

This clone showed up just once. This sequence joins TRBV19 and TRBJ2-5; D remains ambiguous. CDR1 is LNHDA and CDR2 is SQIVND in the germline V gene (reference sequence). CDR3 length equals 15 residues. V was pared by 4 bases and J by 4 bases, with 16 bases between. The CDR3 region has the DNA TGTGCCAGTAGTAAAGGGCAGCGAAGGACAGAGACCCAGTACTTC. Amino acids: CASSKGQRRTETQYF.

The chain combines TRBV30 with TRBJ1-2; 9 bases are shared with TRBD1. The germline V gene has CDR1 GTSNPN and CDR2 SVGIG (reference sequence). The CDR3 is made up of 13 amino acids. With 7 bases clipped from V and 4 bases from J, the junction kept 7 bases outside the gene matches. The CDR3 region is CASKGTGSYGYTF. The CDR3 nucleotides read TGTGCCTCTAAAGGGACAGGGAGCTATGGCTACACCTTC.

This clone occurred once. The CDR3 protein is CASRGQINYGYTF. For the CDR3, the DNA is TGTGCCAGCCGGGGACAAATCAACTATGGCTACACCTTC. J is TRBJ1-2 and V is TRBV3-1 (or the pseudogene TRBV3-2); D is possibly TRBD1 (6 bases). The ends were cut back, 8 bases at V and 2 bases at J, with 12 bases in the middle. The CDR3 runs 13 residues. Germline CDR1 is LGHDT and CDR2 is YNNKEL (reference sequence).

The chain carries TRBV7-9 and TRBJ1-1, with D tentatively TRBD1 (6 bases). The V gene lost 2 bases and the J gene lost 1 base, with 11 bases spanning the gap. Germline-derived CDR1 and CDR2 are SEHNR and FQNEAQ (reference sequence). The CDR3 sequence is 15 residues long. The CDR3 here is CASSLQTGTNTEAFF. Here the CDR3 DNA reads TGTGCCAGCAGCTTACAGACAGGAACGAACACTGAAGCTTTCTTT.

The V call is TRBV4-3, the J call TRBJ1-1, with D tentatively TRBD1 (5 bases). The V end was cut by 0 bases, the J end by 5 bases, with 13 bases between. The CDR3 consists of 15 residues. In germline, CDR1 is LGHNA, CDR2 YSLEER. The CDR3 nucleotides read TGCGCCAGCAGCCAAGATCAGGGCAGGGAGACTGAAGCTTTCTTT. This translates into CASSQDQGRETEAFF.

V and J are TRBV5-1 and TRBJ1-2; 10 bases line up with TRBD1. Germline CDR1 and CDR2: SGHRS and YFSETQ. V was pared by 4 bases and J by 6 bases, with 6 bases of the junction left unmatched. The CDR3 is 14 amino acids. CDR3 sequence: CASSKGQGTDGYTF. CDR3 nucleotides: TGCGCCAGCAGCAAGGGACAGGGGACGGATGGCTACACCTTC.

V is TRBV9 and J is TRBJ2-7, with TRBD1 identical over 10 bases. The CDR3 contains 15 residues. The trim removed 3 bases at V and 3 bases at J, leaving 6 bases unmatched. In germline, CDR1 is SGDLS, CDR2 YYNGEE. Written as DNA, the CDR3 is TGTGCCAGCAGCGCGTCAGGACAGGGGGACTACGAGCAGTACTTC. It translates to CASSASGQGDYEQYF.

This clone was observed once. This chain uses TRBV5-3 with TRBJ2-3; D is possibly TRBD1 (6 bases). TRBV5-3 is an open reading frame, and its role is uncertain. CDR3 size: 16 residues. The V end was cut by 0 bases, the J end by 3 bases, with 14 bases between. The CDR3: CARSLEGDEFTDTQYF. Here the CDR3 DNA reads TGTGCCAGAAGCTTGGAGGGGGATGAATTTACAGATACGCAGTATTTT.

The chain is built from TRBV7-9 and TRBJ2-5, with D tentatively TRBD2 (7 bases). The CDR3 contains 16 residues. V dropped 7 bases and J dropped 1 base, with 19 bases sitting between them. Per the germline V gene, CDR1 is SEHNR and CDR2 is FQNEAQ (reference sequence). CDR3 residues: CASTWRWGGLQETQYF. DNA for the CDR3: TGTGCCAGCACGTGGCGTTGGGGGGGCCTCCAAGAGACCCAGTACTTC. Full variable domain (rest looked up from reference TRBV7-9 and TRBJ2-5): DTGVSQNPRHKITKRGQNVTFRCDPISEHNRLYWYRQTLGQGPEFLTYFQNEAQLEKSRLLSDRFSAERPKGSFSTLEIQRTEQGDSAMYLCASTWRWGGLQETQYFGPGTRLLVL.

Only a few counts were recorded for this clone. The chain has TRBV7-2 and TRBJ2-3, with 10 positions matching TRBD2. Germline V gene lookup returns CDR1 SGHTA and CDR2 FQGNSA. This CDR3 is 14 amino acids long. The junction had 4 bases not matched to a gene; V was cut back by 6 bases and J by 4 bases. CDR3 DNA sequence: TGTGCCAGCAGAAAGCGGGGGGGCCCAGATACGCAGTATTTT. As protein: CASRKRGGPDTQYF.

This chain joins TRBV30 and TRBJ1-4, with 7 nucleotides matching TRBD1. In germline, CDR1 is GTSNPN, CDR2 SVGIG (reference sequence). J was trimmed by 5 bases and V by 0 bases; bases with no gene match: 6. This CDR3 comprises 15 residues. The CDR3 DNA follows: TGTGCCTGGAGTGTACTGACAGGGATAAATGAAAAACTGTTTTTT. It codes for CAWSVLTGINEKLFF.

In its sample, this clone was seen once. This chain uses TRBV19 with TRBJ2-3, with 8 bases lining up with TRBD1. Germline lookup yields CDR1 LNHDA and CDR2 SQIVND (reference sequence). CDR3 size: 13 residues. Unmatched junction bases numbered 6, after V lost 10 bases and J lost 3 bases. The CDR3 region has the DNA TGTGCCACCAGGGGGCTCGGAACAGATACGCAGTATTTT. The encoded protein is CATRGLGTDTQYF.

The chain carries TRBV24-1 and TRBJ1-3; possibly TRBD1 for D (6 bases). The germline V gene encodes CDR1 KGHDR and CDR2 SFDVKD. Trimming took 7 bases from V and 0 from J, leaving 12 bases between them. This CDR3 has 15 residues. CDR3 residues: CATSPGDNSGNTIYF. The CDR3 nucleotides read TGTGCCACCAGCCCCGGGGACAACTCTGGAAACACCATATATTTT.

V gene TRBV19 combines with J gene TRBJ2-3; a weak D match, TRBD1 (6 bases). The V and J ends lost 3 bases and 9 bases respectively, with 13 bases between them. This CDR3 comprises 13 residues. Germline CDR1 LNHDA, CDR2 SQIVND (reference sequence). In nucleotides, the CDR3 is TGTGCCAGTAGTATCCAACAGGGTAGAACGCAGTATTTT. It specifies CASSIQQGRTQYF.

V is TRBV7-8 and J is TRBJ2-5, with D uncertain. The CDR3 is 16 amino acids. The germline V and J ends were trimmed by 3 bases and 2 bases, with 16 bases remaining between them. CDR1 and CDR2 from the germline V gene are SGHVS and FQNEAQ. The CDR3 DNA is TGTGCCAGCAGCTTCGCTTCTATCCCGTCACAAGAGACCCAGTACTTC. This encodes CASSFASIPSQETQYF.